This T cell receptor beta chain was obtained from a study of blood T cell dynamics during melanoma immunotherapy. Across the whole study: First-line therapy was either pembrolizumab or nivolumab with ipilimumab for metastatic melanoma.

Note on this clone: The antigen is not known.

DNA loading was fixed at 350 ng for all bulk PBMC samples. This table comes from immunoSEQ multiplex PCR, and its TCRdb copy is limited to in-frame clones, with some not included. The table has roughly 29,000 clones, approximately 88% seen once. General study findings and limits: The study could not tell melanoma-specific clones from general immune activation.

Germline CDR1 is MDHEN and CDR2 is SYDVKM. Deletions cut 2 bases from V and 5 bases from J, with 10 bases between. The CDR3 is made up of 14 amino acids. Time point given: week 3, after first cycle of checkpoint inhibitor. This clonotype was sampled from a human donor with melanoma. This chain links TRBV28 with TRBJ1-5; D is possibly TRBD1 (6 bases). This specimen was blood, taken from a patient treated with checkpoint blockade. CDR3 sequence: CASSLRTAHQPQHF. The CDR3 DNA is TGTGCCAGCAGTTTAAGGACAGCCCATCAGCCCCAGCATTTT.